The 25 T cell receptor beta chains in this list originate from one sample, sequenced in a study of T cells after yellow fever vaccination. Using its own MiXCR run on the 5' RACE reads, TCRdb lists one record per CDR3 protein. Of under 550,000 distinct CDR3 sequences in the sample, 20% to 25% were seen once. This specimen consisted of PBMCs, obtained approximately 20 days after the first yellow fever vaccination. The receptors stem from a man between 18 and 35 years old who received the YFV17D yellow fever vaccine.

This clonotype has just a few counts. CDR3 sequence (DNA): TGCGCCAGCGGGGGCGGGGGGGAGCAGTACTTC. It encodes CASGGGGEQYF. The chain joins TRBV4-1 to TRBJ2-7; 8 bases line up with TRBD2. V gave up 8 bases and J gave up 7 bases; unmatched junction bases: 4. CDR3 length: 11 residues. Germline V gene data show CDR1 as MGHRA and CDR2 as YSYEKL.

This chain joins TRBV7-9 and TRBJ2-5; tentatively, D is TRBD1 or TRBD2 (5 bases each). The V end lost 5 bases, the J end lost 4 bases, and 14 bases lay between the germline ends. The CDR3 contains 14 residues. Germline lookup yields CDR1 SEHNR and CDR2 FQNEAQ (reference sequence). CDR3 nucleotide sequence: TGTGCCAGCAGCACCTCGGGACCAGGAGAGACCCAGTACTTC. It codes for CASSTSGPGETQYF.

In this sample, this clonotype turned up a few times. The V call is TRBV4-1, the J call TRBJ2-1, with TRBD1 identical over 7 bases. This CDR3 region has 16 residues. With V trimmed by 3 bases and J by 2 bases, 7 bases remained unmatched. The germline V gene encodes CDR1 MGHRA and CDR2 YSYEKL. Here the CDR3 reads CASSQEPTGAYNEQFF. CDR3 sequence (DNA): TGCGCCAGCAGCCAGGAACCAACAGGGGCCTACAATGAGCAGTTCTTC.

This clonotype was counted at least ten times. The chain links TRBV5-1 to TRBJ2-5, with D perhaps matching TRBD2 (6 bases). Trimming stripped 2 bases from V and 7 bases from J, with 15 bases between. This CDR3 is 14 amino acids long. From germline, CDR1 is SGHRS and CDR2 YFSETQ. CDR3 region: CASSFGAREATQYF. In DNA form, the CDR3 reads TGCGCCAGCAGCTTTGGGGCCAGGGAGGCGACCCAGTACTTC.

The J gene is TRBJ2-5, the V gene TRBV5-1, with 9 nucleotides matching TRBD2. Losses at the gene ends were 0 bases for V and 2 bases for J; bases not matched to a gene: 8. The germline CDR1 and CDR2 sequences are SGHRS and YFSETQ. The CDR3 runs 17 residues. The CDR3: CASSLAGLAGTQETQYF. For the CDR3, the DNA is TGCGCCAGCAGCTTGGCCGGGCTAGCGGGGACACAAGAGACCCAGTACTTC.

The gene calls are TRBV7-9 and TRBJ1-1; 7 bases are shared with TRBD1. Looked up from germline, CDR1 is SEHNR and CDR2 is FQNEAQ (reference sequence). This CDR3 contains 16 residues. Trimming cost V 2 bases and J 6 bases; bases outside gene matches: 12. CDR3 DNA: TGTGCCAGCAGCTTAAGGCTGTCTCTGGGACAGTCTGAAGCTTTCTTT. This sequence encodes CASSLRLSLGQSEAFF.

This clonotype was counted a few times. This chain uses TRBV7-9 with TRBJ2-2, with TRBD1 as a possible D gene (6 bases). V dropped 6 bases and J dropped 4 bases, with 12 bases sitting between them. Germline V gene lookup returns CDR1 SEHNR and CDR2 FQNEAQ (reference sequence). The CDR3 consists of 14 residues. CDR3 protein: CASSLQGSTGELFF. The CDR3 DNA reads as TGTGCCAGCAGTCTCCAGGGGAGCACCGGGGAGCTGTTTTTT. Variable domain in full (rest from reference TRBV7-9 and TRBJ2-2): DTGVSQNPRHKITKRGQNVTFRCDPISEHNRLYWYRQTLGQGPEFLTYFQNEAQLEKSRLLSDRFSAERPKGSFSTLEIQRTEQGDSAMYLCASSLQGSTGELFFGEGSRLTVL.

The sample holds a few counts of this clonotype. The chain couples TRBV29-1 to TRBJ2-3; D is possibly TRBD1 (6 bases). The germline V gene has CDR1 SQVTM and CDR2 ANQGSEA. The CDR3 contains 11 residues. V lost 3 bases and J 6 bases, leaving 7 bases between the germline ends. CDR3 nucleotide sequence: TGCAGCGTTGACCAGGGGGATACGCAGTATTTT. Translating gives CSVDQGDTQYF.

V usage is TRBV6-6 and J usage is TRBJ1-2; 10 bases match TRBD1. The CDR3 loop spans 12 amino acids. The V segment lost 5 bases and the J segment 6 bases; nucleotides outside the gene matches: 0. Germline-derived CDR1 and CDR2 are MNHNY and SVGAGI (reference sequence). CDR3 in amino acids: CASSGTGDGYTF. CDR3 in DNA: TGTGCCAGCAGTGGGACAGGGGATGGCTACACCTTC.

This clonotype was counted between two and nine times. The chain employs TRBV6-5 and TRBJ2-3; D unresolved. Germline V CDR1 and CDR2: MNHEY, SVGAGI. Trimming shortened V by 2 bases and J by 5 bases, and 14 bases separated the two germline ends. The CDR3 is made up of 15 amino acids. CDR3 sequence: CASSYLGPWGDTQYF. In DNA, the CDR3 is TGTGCCAGCAGTTACCTAGGGCCCTGGGGAGATACGCAGTATTTT.

This clonotype was seen a few times. The gene calls are TRBV15 and TRBJ2-7; D is possibly TRBD1 or TRBD2 (6 bases each). The V and J ends lost 3 bases and 4 bases respectively, with 19 bases between them. The CDR3 loop spans 16 amino acids. CDR1 is LNHNV, CDR2 YYDKDF, per germline (reference sequence). The CDR3 sequence: CATSRMGGAERYEQYF. The CDR3 DNA is TGTGCCACCAGCAGGATGGGGGGCGCGGAAAGATACGAGCAGTACTTC.

This clonotype showed up just a few times. The V call is TRBV7-8, the J call TRBJ2-2; weak D call: TRBD2 (5 bases). Germline V gene sequence: CDR1 SGHVS, CDR2 FQNEAQ. The CDR3 is made up of 16 amino acids. V was pared by 4 bases and J by 3 bases, with 15 bases between. In DNA, the CDR3 is TGTGCCAGCAGCTACTTAGTTCGGGGTGACACCGGGGAGCTGTTTTTT. Its protein is CASSYLVRGDTGELFF.

Only a few counts were recorded for this clonotype. The CDR3 spells CASRHTSGGSYNEQFF. In nucleotides, the CDR3 is TGTGCCAGCAGGCATACTAGCGGAGGCTCCTACAATGAGCAGTTCTTC. V and J are TRBV12-3 or TRBV12-4 and TRBJ2-1; 8 positions match TRBD2. The CDR3 runs 16 residues. The junction had 7 bases not matched to a gene; V was cut back by 6 bases and J by 0 bases.

CDR3 coding DNA: TGTGCCAGCAGCCTTTGGACAGGGCGGGCCGGGGAGCTGTTTTTT. Its translation is CASSLWTGRAGELFF. The chain is built from TRBV7-9 and TRBJ2-2; 8 bases are shared with TRBD1. The trim removed 5 bases at V and 6 bases at J, leaving 8 bases unmatched. Looked up from germline, CDR1 is SEHNR and CDR2 is FQNEAQ (reference sequence). This CDR3 spans 15 amino acids.

The sample holds a few counts of this clonotype. V is TRBV5-1 and J is TRBJ1-4; unclear D gene. V dropped 0 bases and J dropped 7 bases, with 7 bases sitting between them. This CDR3 contains 13 residues. The V gene's germline CDR1 is SGHRS and CDR2 YFSETQ. This chain's CDR3 is CASSLAYPEKLFF. CDR3 DNA sequence: TGCGCCAGCAGCTTGGCATACCCTGAAAAACTGTTTTTT.

This clonotype has at least ten counts. V and J are TRBV5-1 and TRBJ2-5; a weak D match, TRBD2 (5 bases). This CDR3 has 14 residues. Between the trimmed V and J ends, which lost 1 base and 4 bases, there was a span of 11 bases. The germline V gene encodes CDR1 SGHRS and CDR2 YFSETQ. CDR3 loop: CASSLRTSPETQYF. The CDR3 region has the DNA TGCGCCAGCAGCTTGAGAACTAGTCCAGAGACCCAGTACTTC.

This clonotype was counted a few times. The J gene is TRBJ2-7, the V gene TRBV7-2; a weak D match, TRBD2 (6 bases). Trimming pared 1 base from V and 3 bases from J, leaving 10 bases between. CDR3 length equals 14 residues. Germline assignment: CDR1 SGHTA and CDR2 FQGNSA. CDR3 in amino acids: CASSLVGGFYEQYV. The CDR3 nucleotides read TGTGCCAGCAGCTTAGTAGGAGGGTTCTACGAGCAGTACGTC.

The chain employs TRBV7-2 and TRBJ2-3, with 13 bases matching TRBD2. The V gene's germline CDR1 is SGHTA and CDR2 FQGNSA. V was pared by 4 bases and J by 6 bases, with 4 bases of the junction left unmatched. This CDR3 spans 15 amino acids. CDR3 nucleotides: TGTGCCAGCAGCTGGACTAGCGGGGGCTCGGATACGCAGTATTTT. This translates into CASSWTSGGSDTQYF.

The chain recombines TRBV7-9 with TRBJ2-5; 8 bases line up with TRBD2. Germline V lookup: CDR1 SEHNR, CDR2 FQNEAQ (reference sequence). This CDR3 region has 16 residues. Unmatched junction bases numbered 9, after V lost 5 bases and J lost 1 base. This chain's CDR3 is CASSKWAGGVQETQYF. The CDR3 nucleotides read TGTGCCAGCAGCAAATGGGCGGGGGGTGTCCAAGAGACCCAGTACTTC. Full variable domain (outside the CDR3, taken from reference TRBV7-9 and TRBJ2-5): DTGVSQNPRHKITKRGQNVTFRCDPISEHNRLYWYRQTLGQGPEFLTYFQNEAQLEKSRLLSDRFSAERPKGSFSTLEIQRTEQGDSAMYLCASSKWAGGVQETQYFGPGTRLLVL.

The chain's CDR3 is CASSTWTGTDTQYF. The CDR3 DNA reads TGTGCCAGCAGCACCTGGACAGGGACAGATACGCAGTATTTT. The chain links TRBV7-8 to TRBJ2-3; 8 bases are shared with TRBD1. With V trimmed by 5 bases and J by 3 bases, 4 bases remained unmatched. This CDR3 has 14 amino acids. Germline V lookup: CDR1 SGHVS, CDR2 FQNEAQ.

Of note for this clonotype: At one boundary the junction diverges from the germline segment, which might be a read error. V usage is TRBV12-3 or TRBV12-4 and J usage is TRBJ1-1; D not certain. The CDR3 is made up of 13 amino acids. The CDR3 here is CASTVQMNIEAFF. In DNA form, the CDR3 reads TGTGCCAGCACCGTCCAGATGAACATTGAAGCTTTCTTT.

This clonotype was observed once. One end of the junction fails to match germline, which may point to a read error. V is TRBV5-6 and J is TRBJ2-1; maybe TRBD1 (5 bases). The germline CDR1 and CDR2 sequences are SGHDT and YYEEEE. The CDR3 has 13 amino acids. Here the CDR3 DNA reads TGTGCCAGCAGGCTTGGACACGGTGGGTATGAGCTCTTC. Amino acids: CASRLGHGGYELF.

There are a few counts of this clonotype. The chain joins TRBV4-3 to TRBJ1-6; the match to TRBD1 covers 7 bases. The germline V gene encodes CDR1 LGHNA and CDR2 YSLEER. CDR3 size: 18 residues. With 0 bases clipped from V and 0 bases from J, the junction kept 5 bases outside the gene matches. The CDR3 loop reads CASSQEAGGFSYNSPLHF. The CDR3 DNA reads as TGCGCCAGCAGCCAAGAGGCAGGGGGATTCTCCTATAATTCACCCCTCCACTTT.

This clonotype was recorded only once. The junction and the germline gene differ at one end; a read error may be behind it. V and J are TRBV5-1 and TRBJ2-2, with unresolved D. Germline V gives CDR1 SGHRS, CDR2 YFSETQ. CDR3 length: 16 residues. The CDR3 DNA reads TGCGCCAGCAGCTTGAGCGCGGTTCCTCCCCAAGTGGAGCCGTTTTTT. Translation: CASSLSAVPPQVEPFF.

This clonotype was counted a few times. The chain joins TRBV5-1 to TRBJ1-1; 7 bases match TRBD1. Germline trimming cut 4 bases from V and 0 bases from J; bases unmatched to any gene: 3. There are 14 residues in the CDR3. Germline V gene lookup returns CDR1 SGHRS and CDR2 YFSETQ. The CDR3 reads CASSPGQVNTEAFF. The CDR3 nucleotides read TGCGCCAGCAGCCCCGGACAGGTGAACACTGAAGCTTTCTTT.